The rows below give T cell receptor beta chains drawn from one sample of a study of T cell changes during pregnancy in multiple sclerosis. The table came from immunoSEQ multiplex PCR; TCRdb's copy has only in-frame clones and leaves some out. The table has tens of thousands of clones, over 80% seen once. This specimen was CD4+ T cells from peripheral blood mononuclear cells, taken after pregnancy. These TCRs come from a female donor with multiple sclerosis, enrolled in a pregnancy study. Each CDR3 is given with its conserved first and last residue. The D gene is left open where the match is weak. Some rows have no size entry. The others give once, few or many, or a class for an expanded clone.

d_call: TRBD2
j_call: TRBJ2-1
v_call: TRBV18
clone_size: -
cdr3_nt: TGTGCCAGCTCACCTCTCCCCGCAGCGGGAGGGCCCCACAATGAGCAGTTCTTC
cdr3_aa: CASSPLPAAGGPHNEQFF

d_call: TRBD1
j_call: TRBJ2-5
v_call: TRBV5-6
clone_size: -
cdr3_nt: TGTGCCAGCAGCACCCCGGGACAGAGATTACGCCAAGAGACCCAGTACTTC
cdr3_aa: CASSTPGQRLRQETQYF

d_call: -
j_call: TRBJ2-5
v_call: TRBV30
clone_size: -
cdr3_nt: TGTGCCTGGAGTGCAATCCCCTCCGGGACCCAGTACTTC
cdr3_aa: CAWSAIPSGTQYF

d_call: -
j_call: TRBJ2-1
v_call: TRBV11-2
clone_size: -
cdr3_nt: TGTGCCAGCAGCTCCCTCAGGGGTATGGGGCCCAATGAGCAGTTCTTC
cdr3_aa: CASSSLRGMGPNEQFF

d_call: -
j_call: TRBJ1-5
v_call: TRBV6-6
clone_size: -
cdr3_nt: TGTGCCAGCAGTCCCGACAATCGCAATCAGCCCCAGCATTTT
cdr3_aa: CASSPDNRNQPQHF

d_call: -
j_call: TRBJ1-2
v_call: TRBV10-3
clone_size: few
cdr3_nt: TGTGCCATCAGTGAGGGGAGCCACTATGGCTACACCTTC
cdr3_aa: CAISEGSHYGYTF

d_call: TRBD2
j_call: TRBJ2-1
v_call: TRBV4-2
clone_size: -
cdr3_nt: TGTGCCAGCAGCCAAGACTTTGCTAGCGGGTATGAGCAGTTCTTC
cdr3_aa: CASSQDFASGYEQFF

d_call: -
j_call: TRBJ1-2
v_call: TRBV11-2
clone_size: -
cdr3_nt: TGTGCCAGCAGCTTAGCTCGAGGCCGTGGCTACACCTTC
cdr3_aa: CASSLARGRGYTF

d_call: -
j_call: TRBJ2-5
v_call: TRBV21-1
clone_size: -
cdr3_nt: TGTGCCAGCAGCAAAGCAGCCGATGGGACAAACCAAGAGACCCAGTACTTC
cdr3_aa: CASSKAADGTNQETQYF

d_call: TRBD2
j_call: TRBJ2-1
v_call: TRBV5-4
clone_size: -
cdr3_nt: TGTGCCAGCAGCTTGATATCGAGCGGGAACTCCTACAATGAGCAGTTCTTC
cdr3_aa: CASSLISSGNSYNEQFF

d_call: TRBD1
j_call: TRBJ2-6
v_call: TRBV28
clone_size: -
cdr3_nt: TGTGCCAGCAGTACCAGGGGGCCAAGTGGGGCCAACGTCCTGACTTTC
cdr3_aa: CASSTRGPSGANVLTF

d_call: TRBD1
j_call: TRBJ1-5
v_call: TRBV18
clone_size: -
cdr3_nt: TGTGCCAGCTCGGAGACAGGGAGCGGGTTGCAGCCCCAGCATTTT
cdr3_aa: CASSETGSGLQPQHF

d_call: -
j_call: TRBJ1-1
v_call: TRBV10-3
clone_size: medium-sized
cdr3_nt: TGTGCCATCAGTGAGTCCCAGGATCTGAACACTGAAGCTTTCTTT
cdr3_aa: CAISESQDLNTEAFF

d_call: -
j_call: TRBJ1-1
v_call: TRBV30
clone_size: -
cdr3_nt: TGTGCCTGGAAAAGGGGGAACACTGAAGCTTTCTTT
cdr3_aa: CAWKRGNTEAFF

d_call: -
j_call: TRBJ1-1
v_call: TRBV20-1
clone_size: -
cdr3_nt: TGCAGTGCTATTCGGGACACTGAAGCTTTCTTT
cdr3_aa: CSAIRDTEAFF

d_call: -
j_call: TRBJ2-7
v_call: TRBV29-1
clone_size: once
cdr3_nt: TGCAGCGGCAAGGACAGCTCCTACGAGCAGTACTTC
cdr3_aa: CSGKDSSYEQYF

d_call: TRBD1
j_call: TRBJ1-4
v_call: TRBV2
clone_size: once
cdr3_nt: TGTGCCAGCAGTGAGATGGGACAGGGCGGAGTGGTGGTTTTT
cdr3_aa: CASSEMGQGGVVVF

d_call: -
j_call: TRBJ2-7
v_call: TRBV20-1
clone_size: -
cdr3_nt: TGCAGTGCTAGTTCTAGCTACGAGCAGTACTTC
cdr3_aa: CSASSSYEQYF

d_call: TRBD1
j_call: TRBJ1-3
v_call: TRBV6-1
clone_size: -
cdr3_nt: TGTGCCAGCAGTGTTTTCGGACAGGGGGCAGGAAACACCATATATTTT
cdr3_aa: CASSVFGQGAGNTIYF

d_call: -
j_call: TRBJ1-1
v_call: TRBV5-4
clone_size: once
cdr3_nt: TGTGCCAGCAGCCATCCAGGGGCGATGGGGAACACTGAAGCTTTCTTT
cdr3_aa: CASSHPGAMGNTEAFF

d_call: -
j_call: TRBJ1-2
v_call: TRBV18
clone_size: once
cdr3_nt: TGTGCCAGCTCACCTACACTAGTTGGAGATGGCTACACCTTC
cdr3_aa: CASSPTLVGDGYTF

d_call: -
j_call: TRBJ1-2
v_call: TRBV6-5
clone_size: -
cdr3_nt: TGTGCCAGCAGTTCCGAAACAGGGAGGGCCTATGGCTACACCTTC
cdr3_aa: CASSSETGRAYGYTF

d_call: TRBD1
j_call: TRBJ1-2
v_call: TRBV28
clone_size: once
cdr3_nt: TGTGCCAGCAGTTATACCGGACAGGGAAGCTATGGCTACACCTTC
cdr3_aa: CASSYTGQGSYGYTF

d_call: TRBD2
j_call: TRBJ2-1
v_call: TRBV5-1
clone_size: -
cdr3_nt: TGCGCCAGCAGGGGGGGACTAGCGGGAGAAGTGGGCTCCTACAATGAGCAGTTCTTC
cdr3_aa: CASRGGLAGEVGSYNEQFF

d_call: -
j_call: TRBJ2-3
v_call: TRBV7-9
clone_size: once
cdr3_nt: TGTGCCAGCGGGGGCTCAGATACGCAGTATTTT
cdr3_aa: CASGGSDTQYF

d_call: TRBD2
j_call: TRBJ2-1
v_call: TRBV13
clone_size: -
cdr3_nt: TGTGCCAGCAGCTTAGGTGTTAGGGAACTAGCGGGAGGCCACTCCTACAATGAGCAGTTCTTC
cdr3_aa: CASSLGVRELAGGHSYNEQFF

d_call: -
j_call: TRBJ2-3
v_call: TRBV19
clone_size: -
cdr3_nt: TGTGCCAGTAGTATCGCAGGGGCCCCAGATACGCAGTATTTT
cdr3_aa: CASSIAGAPDTQYF

d_call: -
j_call: TRBJ2-6
v_call: TRBV9
clone_size: -
cdr3_nt: TGTGCCAGCAGCGTAGAACCAAGCCGGGCCAACGTCCTGACTTTC
cdr3_aa: CASSVEPSRANVLTF

d_call: TRBD1
j_call: TRBJ1-5
v_call: TRBV6-6
clone_size: -
cdr3_nt: TGTGCCAGCAGCGGACAGGGCAGTCAGCCCCAGCATTTT
cdr3_aa: CASSGQGSQPQHF

d_call: TRBD1
j_call: TRBJ1-3
v_call: TRBV4-2
clone_size: few
cdr3_nt: TGTGCCAGCAGCCAAGATCGGGACAGCTCTGGAAACACCATATATTTT
cdr3_aa: CASSQDRDSSGNTIYF

d_call: TRBD2
j_call: TRBJ2-5
v_call: TRBV19
clone_size: -
cdr3_nt: TGTGCCAGTAGTATGGGGACTAGCCCGGAGACCCAGTACTTC
cdr3_aa: CASSMGTSPETQYF

d_call: TRBD1
j_call: TRBJ2-7
v_call: TRBV6-5
clone_size: -
cdr3_nt: TGTGCCAGCAGTTATTTCGGGACAGGGGTCAGCGAGCAGTACTTC
cdr3_aa: CASSYFGTGVSEQYF

d_call: -
j_call: TRBJ2-5
v_call: TRBV7-3
clone_size: once
cdr3_nt: TGTGCCAGCATCGAACATCAAGAGACCCAGTACTTC
cdr3_aa: CASIEHQETQYF

d_call: TRBD1
j_call: TRBJ2-7
v_call: TRBV14
clone_size: -
cdr3_nt: TGTGCCAGCAGTCTCTACTCCGGGACAGGGAGGTCGCAGTACTTC
cdr3_aa: CASSLYSGTGRSQYF

d_call: -
j_call: TRBJ1-1
v_call: TRBV27
clone_size: once
cdr3_nt: TGTGCCAGCAGTACGAGGACAGTGAACACTGAAGCTTTCTTT
cdr3_aa: CASSTRTVNTEAFF

d_call: TRBD2
j_call: TRBJ2-3
v_call: TRBV27
clone_size: -
cdr3_nt: TGTGCCAGCAGTAACCGTGGACTAGTTGGTGATACGCAGTATTTT
cdr3_aa: CASSNRGLVGDTQYF

d_call: TRBD2
j_call: TRBJ2-2
v_call: TRBV7-2
clone_size: few
cdr3_nt: TGTGCCAGCAACTTCGGGCGGGAGGGCACCGGGGAGCTGTTTTTT
cdr3_aa: CASNFGREGTGELFF

d_call: TRBD2
j_call: TRBJ2-5
v_call: TRBV5-1
clone_size: -
cdr3_nt: TGCGCCAGCAGCTCTGGCGTTAGTGGGCTAGCGGGAGGTGGTGAGACCCAGTACTTC
cdr3_aa: CASSSGVSGLAGGGETQYF

d_call: -
j_call: TRBJ1-3
v_call: TRBV5-6
clone_size: -
cdr3_nt: TGTGCCAGCAGCCCTATGGGAGGGCTTTGGGACTCTGGGGCCACCATATATTTT
cdr3_aa: CASSPMGGLWDSGATIYF

d_call: -
j_call: TRBJ2-7
v_call: TRBV5-1
clone_size: -
cdr3_nt: TGCGCCAGCCGACGTGAAGCGTCCGCCTACGAGCAGTACTTC
cdr3_aa: CASRREASAYEQYF

d_call: -
j_call: TRBJ2-2
v_call: TRBV7-6
clone_size: -
cdr3_nt: TGTGCCAGCACCGTTCGAGGGTCCGGGGAGCTGTTTTTT
cdr3_aa: CASTVRGSGELFF

d_call: -
j_call: TRBJ2-7
v_call: TRBV4-2
clone_size: -
cdr3_nt: TGTGCCAGCAGCCAAGAACCCAGCTACGAGCAGTACTTC
cdr3_aa: CASSQEPSYEQYF

d_call: TRBD1
j_call: TRBJ2-2
v_call: TRBV7-9
clone_size: -
cdr3_nt: TGTGCCAGCAGCCTAAACACCGGGACAGGGGGCCGTGGACGGCAGCTGTTTTTT
cdr3_aa: CASSLNTGTGGRGRQLFF

d_call: -
j_call: TRBJ2-1
v_call: TRBV18
clone_size: -
cdr3_nt: TGTGCCAGCTCAACCCTAGTAGACAATGAGCAGTTCTTC
cdr3_aa: CASSTLVDNEQFF

d_call: -
j_call: TRBJ1-2
v_call: TRBV4-1
clone_size: -
cdr3_nt: TGCGCCAGCAGCCAAGATCAGGGGATAAACTATGGCTACACCTTC
cdr3_aa: CASSQDQGINYGYTF

d_call: TRBD2
j_call: TRBJ2-1
v_call: TRBV7-3
clone_size: -
cdr3_nt: TGTGCCAGCAGCTTAGCGGGAGGGGTCAATGAGCAGTTCTTC
cdr3_aa: CASSLAGGVNEQFF

d_call: TRBD1
j_call: TRBJ2-2
v_call: TRBV7-7
clone_size: -
cdr3_nt: TGTGCTAGCAGCCCGGGACAGGGGGCGAACACCGGGGAGCTGTTTTTT
cdr3_aa: CASSPGQGANTGELFF

d_call: TRBD2
j_call: TRBJ2-4
v_call: TRBV28
clone_size: -
cdr3_nt: TGTGCTACGCGGGGGTTGAGGGGATATAACATTCAGTACTTC
cdr3_aa: CATRGLRGYNIQYF

d_call: -
j_call: TRBJ2-3
v_call: TRBV7-9
clone_size: -
cdr3_nt: TGTGCCAGCAGCTTAGGTAAATCGGGAGCGGAAAGCACAGATACGCAGTATTTT
cdr3_aa: CASSLGKSGAESTDTQYF

d_call: TRBD2
j_call: TRBJ2-7
v_call: TRBV7-2
clone_size: -
cdr3_nt: TGTGCCAGCAGCCATGTGGGACTAGCGGGAAGTAGTGGCGAGCAGTACTTC
cdr3_aa: CASSHVGLAGSSGEQYF

d_call: TRBD1
j_call: TRBJ1-5
v_call: TRBV27
clone_size: -
cdr3_nt: TGTGCCAGCAAAACCGGACAGGGATCAGGTCAGCCCCAGCATTTT
cdr3_aa: CASKTGQGSGQPQHF

d_call: TRBD2
j_call: TRBJ2-3
v_call: TRBV7-2
clone_size: -
cdr3_nt: TGTGCCAGCAGCTTAGGCGGGAGCAAGTATTTT
cdr3_aa: CASSLGGSKYF

d_call: -
j_call: TRBJ2-5
v_call: TRBV9
clone_size: -
cdr3_nt: TGTGCCAGCAGCGTAGAACAGACAACAGGCCGAGAGACCCAGTACTTC
cdr3_aa: CASSVEQTTGRETQYF

d_call: TRBD1
j_call: TRBJ2-6
v_call: TRBV5-8
clone_size: -
cdr3_nt: TGTGCCAGCGGAGCTTGGGGTAGAACAGGGGCCCACTCTGGGGCCAACGTCCTGACTTTC
cdr3_aa: CASGAWGRTGAHSGANVLTF